These 11 T cell receptor beta chains were all obtained from the same sample, sequenced in a study of cytomegalovirus exposure and HLA in healthy donors. Generated by immunoSEQ multiplex PCR, the TCRdb table keeps only in-frame clones and is missing some. The sample records roughly 300,000 clones, approximately 90% being singletons. The material sequenced was PBMCs. These receptors were taken from a woman under 30 in good health and CMV-seronegative.

The rearrangement joins TRBV9 to TRBJ2-7; 15 bases align to TRBD2. J gave up 7 bases and V 4 bases, and 9 bases lay outside the gene matches. The CDR3 is made up of 16 amino acids. The germline V gene has CDR1 SGDLS and CDR2 YYNGEE. CDR3 region: CASSPGLAGGPREQYF. The CDR3 nucleotides read TGTGCCAGCAGCCCAGGACTAGCGGGAGGGCCGAGGGAGCAGTACTTC.

The genes are TRBV7-2 and TRBJ1-2, with TRBD1 matching 7 bases. This CDR3 comprises 15 residues. CDR1 is SGHTA and CDR2 is FQGNSA in the germline V gene. V gave up 5 bases and J gave up 5 bases; unmatched junction bases: 11. The CDR3 coding sequence is TGTGCCAGCAGCCCAGGGGGACAGTATAATTATGGCTACACCTTC. Translated, it gives CASSPGGQYNYGYTF.

This CDR3 reads CASSQGTGDLYGYTF. CDR3 nucleotide sequence: TGCGCCAGCAGCCAAGGGACTGGAGACCTCTATGGCTACACCTTC. The J gene is TRBJ1-2, the V gene TRBV4-3; unclear D gene. CDR3 length: 15 amino acids. The ends were cut back, 1 base at V and 4 bases at J, with 13 bases in the middle. Germline CDR1 is LGHNA and CDR2 is YSLEER.

This chain's CDR3 is CASSLATLHQKLEAFF. In DNA form, the CDR3 reads TGTGCCAGCAGCTTGGCTACGTTACACCAGAAACTAGAAGCTTTCTTT. The V call is TRBV5-6, the J call TRBJ1-1, with D hard to call. Trimming pared 0 bases from V and 8 bases from J, leaving 20 bases between. This CDR3 contains 16 residues. Germline V gene data show CDR1 as SGHDT and CDR2 as YYEEEE.

The V gene is TRBV7-2, the J gene TRBJ2-3; the match to TRBD2 covers 10 bases. Germline V gene sequence: CDR1 SGHTA, CDR2 FQGNSA. With V trimmed by 4 bases and J by 2 bases, 6 bases remained unmatched. The CDR3 runs 16 residues. The chain's CDR3 is CASSSGLATITDTQYF. The CDR3 nucleotides are TGTGCCAGCAGCTCGGGACTAGCGACGATCACAGATACGCAGTATTTT.

This rearrangement joins TRBV18 to TRBJ1-3; D is uncertain. The ends were cut back, 0 bases at V and 2 bases at J, with 11 bases in the middle. The CDR3 runs to 16 residues. Germline loops: CDR1 KGHSH, CDR2 LQKENI. CDR3 loop: CASSPPGVGTGNTIYF. In DNA form, the CDR3 reads TGTGCCAGCTCACCACCGGGAGTAGGAACTGGAAACACCATATATTTT.

This sequence joins TRBV2 and TRBJ2-7; 9 nucleotides match TRBD1. The CDR3 totals 19 residues. Germline V gene data show CDR1 as SNHLY and CDR2 as FYNNEI. The ends lost 8 bases at V and 3 bases at J; junction bases unmatched: 23. Here the CDR3 DNA reads TGTGCCAGCTTCACCGCGATACAGGGGACAGGGCTCAAAATCTACGAGCAGTACTTC. Translated: CASFTAIQGTGLKIYEQYF.

CDR3 in amino acids: CARSRYSKTHGYTF. CDR3 DNA sequence: TGTGCCAGAAGCCGCTACTCCAAAACTCATGGCTACACCTTC. The chain joins TRBV5-3 to TRBJ1-2; D gene uncertain. TRBV5-3 is placed among ORFs of uncertain function. The CDR3 spans 14 residues. Trimming took 4 bases from V and 6 from J, leaving 16 bases between them.

This chain connects TRBV10-3 to TRBJ1-4; 10 nucleotides line up with TRBD1. Trimming removed 5 bases from V and 6 bases from J; junction bases left unmatched: 3. Germline loops: CDR1 ENHRY, CDR2 SYGVKD. The CDR3 contains 14 residues. The CDR3 DNA follows: TGTGCCATCAGTACCGGGACAGGGGATGAAAAACTGTTTTTT. This codes for CAISTGTGDEKLFF.

V is TRBV19 and J is TRBJ2-7; 10 nucleotides align to TRBD1. Trimming at V came to 1 base and at J to 6 bases, leaving 3 bases not matched to a gene. The germline gives CDR1 LNHDA, CDR2 SQIVND (reference sequence). The CDR3 is made up of 14 amino acids. The CDR3 here is CASSIGTGGIEQYF. In DNA, the CDR3 is TGTGCCAGTAGTATAGGGACAGGGGGTATCGAGCAGTACTTC. The full variable domain, with the rest looked up from reference TRBV19 and TRBJ2-7, is DGGITQSPKYLFRKEGQNVTLSCEQNLNHDAMYWYRQDPGQGLRLIYYSQIVNDFQKGDIAEGYSVSREKKESFPLTVTSAQKNPTAFYLCASSIGTGGIEQYFGPGTRLTVT.

V and J are TRBV2 and TRBJ2-5; D is ambiguous. Germline CDR1 and CDR2: SNHLY and FYNNEI. Trimming cost V 10 bases and J 6 bases, with 6 bases left between them. The CDR3 is 9 residues long. Here the CDR3 reads CAIAKTQYF. DNA for the CDR3: TGTGCCATCGCGAAGACCCAGTACTTC.